This T cell receptor (beta chain) emerged from a study of shared clonotypes between healthy human individuals. Overall study results and limits: With few donors, the genetic and exposure-history diversity represented was limited.

Concerning this clone: Its antigen is not identified. The conserved final phenylalanine or tryptophan is absent from the CDR3, which likely points to a read error.

Genomic DNA from each subset was divided evenly over several immunoSEQ plates. As handled by the study authors: Filtering was not the same, since immunoSEQ gave junction-only sequences without quality scores. Clones were read by immunoSEQ multiplex PCR, and TCRdb kept only the in-frame ones, dropping some. V and J calls and clone size are those listed in that table; D and trimming were worked out from the DNA. The sample consists of about 480,000 clones, 60% to 80% of them appearing once. V gave up 5 bases and J gave up 2 bases, with 9 bases separating them. The germline gives CDR1 SGHAT, CDR2 FQNNGV. The CDR3 is 13 residues long.

This receptor was identified in a middle-aged woman in good health. Some clones in this sample may be carry-over from other donors' samples. The J gene is TRBJ1-2, the V gene TRBV11-2, with D perhaps TRBD1 (5 bases). The sequenced sample consisted of PBMCs. The CDR3 sequence is CASSHGQNYGYTV. The DNA of the CDR3 is TGTGCCAGCAGCCATGGACAAAACTATGGCTACACCGTC.